The clone carrying this TCR beta chain appeared many times. TCRdb used MiXCR to reprocess the 5' RACE reads, holding one entry per CDR3 protein. The sample holds 39,000 or so distinct CDR3 sequences; less than 6% are singletons and the top ten take about 4.7%. The entry originates in a study of early T cells in non-severe SARS-CoV-2 infection. The germline CDR1 and CDR2 sequences are SGHRS and YFSETQ. Trimming cost V 4 bases and J 2 bases, with 12 bases left between them. The CDR3 contains 14 residues. The V gene is TRBV5-1, the J gene TRBJ1-1; the D gene is possibly TRBD1 (5 bases). This clonotype was obtained from an adult who was a healthcare worker with PCR-confirmed SARS-CoV-2 infection or an uninfected control (not recorded which). The sequences come from whole blood, collected at baseline. The CDR3 DNA is TGCGCCAGCAGCCGGGGGGACGGTAACACTGAAGCTTTCTTT. It yields the protein CASSRGDGNTEAFF.